Below, one T cell receptor (beta chain) is given with its context. Antigen: not known. Assay: immunoSEQ multiplex PCR; the TCRdb copy retains only in-frame clones and omits some. Of about 180,000 clones in the sample, around 88% were seen once. The data were obtained in a study of T cell responses to AZD1222 COVID-19 vaccine. The study's findings and limits: White British ancestry dominated among donors, who included more females, and clonal diversity was possibly underestimated.

This material consisted of peripheral blood, taken on day 0 of AZD1222 vaccination. The receptor's source is an adult in good health.

The CDR3 loop is CASSLGQGSSYEQYF. CDR3 bases: TGTGCCAGCAGCTTAGGACAGGGGAGCTCCTACGAGCAGTACTTC. The V call is TRBV7-3, the J call TRBJ2-7; 9 bases are shared with TRBD1. CDR1 and CDR2 from the germline V gene are SGHTA and FQGTGA. This CDR3 contains 15 residues. Trimming at V came to 2 bases and at J to 0 bases, leaving 2 bases not matched to a gene.